The next 8 T cell receptor beta chains were all read from a single sample in a study of blood T cell repertoires in COVID-19 (dated by TCRdb to the early 2020s). Library preparation was by the immunoSEQ multiplex PCR assay. TCRdb limited this immuneACCESS table to in-frame rearrangements with V and J called. A share of clones is missing; checked studies link under half to unresolved V genes, and the rest is unexplained. The sample includes fewer than 80,000 clones, with around 90% observed a single time. Clones ranked in the top ten supply more than 7.5% of the sample. The sample taken for sequencing was peripheral blood. The receptors originated from a man younger than 40 with acute or convalescent COVID-19.

V gene TRBV30 combines with J gene TRBJ1-2; tentative D call: TRBD1 (6 bases). From germline, CDR1 is GTSNPN and CDR2 SVGIG (reference sequence). The V end lost 6 bases, the J end lost 4 bases, and 15 bases lay between the germline ends. The length of the CDR3 is 13 residues. The CDR3 region has the DNA TGTGCCTGCCTTCACAGGGTTAGCTATGGCTACACCTTC. Its protein is CACLHRVSYGYTF.

The CDR3 is CASSLTGGSGANVLTF. CDR3 nucleotides: TGTGCCAGCAGTTTGACAGGTGGCTCTGGGGCCAACGTCCTGACTTTC. The V and J genes are TRBV6-2 or TRBV6-3 and TRBJ2-6, with a tentative D call TRBD1 (6 bases). The CDR3 extends over 16 amino acids. CDR1 is MNHEY and CDR2 is SVGEGT in the germline V gene. The V end lost 4 bases, the J end lost 0 bases, and 10 bases lay between the germline ends.

Regarding this clone: The same CDR3 is also encoded by other DNA sequences in this sample. CDR3 DNA: TGTGCCAGCAGCAGGGACAGGGGGACAGATACGCAGTATTTT. Its translation: CASSRDRGTDTQYF. This chain uses TRBV14 with TRBJ2-3; 11 bases line up with TRBD1. The CDR3 spans 14 residues. CDR1 is SGHDN, CDR2 FVKESK, per germline. The V gene end was trimmed by 5 bases and the J gene end by 3 bases; junction bases not matched to a gene: 1.

This sequence joins TRBV5-1 and TRBJ2-6; TRBD2 agrees at 16 bases. Looked up from germline, CDR1 is SGHRS and CDR2 is YFSETQ. V shed 4 bases and J 4 bases; nucleotides not matched to a gene: 5. The CDR3 has 18 residues. The CDR3 sequence: CASSLGLAGGQGANVLTF. CDR3 DNA: TGCGCCAGCAGCCTGGGACTAGCGGGAGGGCAAGGGGCCAACGTCCTGACTTTC.

The rearrangement links TRBV20-1 to TRBJ2-7; TRBD2 is a possible D gene (7 bases). Deletions cut 3 bases from V and 3 bases from J, with 21 bases between. The CDR3 covers 16 residues. Germline-derived CDR1 and CDR2 are DFQATT and SNEGSKA (reference sequence). The CDR3 region has the DNA TGCAGTGCTAGTTCCCCGGGGGGCCCGAGGGTCTACGAGCAGTACTTC. It is translated as CSASSPGGPRVYEQYF.

The rearrangement links TRBV7-2 to TRBJ2-1; a possible D gene is TRBD2 (6 bases). The CDR3 has 14 residues. Trimming stripped 3 bases from V and 10 bases from J, with 16 bases between. Germline V CDR1 and CDR2: SGHTA, FQGNSA. CDR3 in DNA: TGTGCCAGCAGCTTTAGCGGAGGGTGGCTGGAGCAGTTCTTC. As protein: CASSFSGGWLEQFF.

The J gene is TRBJ2-2, the V gene TRBV18; 10 bases are shared with TRBD1. The CDR3 extends over 16 amino acids. V lost 10 bases, J lost 1 base, and 9 bases stayed unmatched. Germline assignment: CDR1 KGHSH and CDR2 LQKENI. The CDR3: CATVKGQGVNTGELFF. CDR3 coding DNA: TGTGCCACCGTTAAAGGACAGGGGGTGAACACCGGGGAGCTGTTTTTT.

The V call is TRBV29-1, the J call TRBJ1-2; TRBD1 agrees at 8 bases. The germline V gene encodes CDR1 SQVTM and CDR2 ANQGSEA. V dropped 2 bases and J dropped 3; count of bases not matched to a gene: 5. This CDR3 contains 14 residues. The CDR3 DNA follows: TGCAGCGTTGAACCCCGGGACAGGCACTATGGCTACACCTTC. This gives the protein CSVEPRDRHYGYTF.